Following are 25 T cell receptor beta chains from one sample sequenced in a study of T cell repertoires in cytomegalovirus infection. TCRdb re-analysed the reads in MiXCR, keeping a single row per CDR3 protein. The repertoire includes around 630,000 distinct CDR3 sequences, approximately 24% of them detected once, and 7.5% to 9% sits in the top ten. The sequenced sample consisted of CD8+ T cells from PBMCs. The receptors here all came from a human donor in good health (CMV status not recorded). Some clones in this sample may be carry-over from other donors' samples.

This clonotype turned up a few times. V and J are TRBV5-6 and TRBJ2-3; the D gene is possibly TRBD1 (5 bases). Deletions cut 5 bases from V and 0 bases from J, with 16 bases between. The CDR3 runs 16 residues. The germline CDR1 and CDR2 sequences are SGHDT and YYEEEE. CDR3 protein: CASRPRRQLSTDTQYF. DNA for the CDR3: TGTGCCAGCAGACCCCGTCGACAGCTTAGCACAGATACGCAGTATTTT.

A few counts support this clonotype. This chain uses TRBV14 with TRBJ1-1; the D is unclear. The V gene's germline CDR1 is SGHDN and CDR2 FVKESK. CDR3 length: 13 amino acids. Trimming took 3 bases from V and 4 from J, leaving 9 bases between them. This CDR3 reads CASSQWVGTEAFF. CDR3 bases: TGTGCCAGCAGCCAGTGGGTCGGCACTGAAGCTTTCTTT.

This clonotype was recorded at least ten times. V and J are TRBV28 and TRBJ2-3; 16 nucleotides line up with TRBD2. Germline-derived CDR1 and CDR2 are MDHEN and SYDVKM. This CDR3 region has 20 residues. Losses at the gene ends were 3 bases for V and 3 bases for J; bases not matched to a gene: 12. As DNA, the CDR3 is TGTGCCAGCAGTTTGCCACCGGGACTAGCGGGGGGGCCAGGTACAGATACGCAGTATTTT. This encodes CASSLPPGLAGGPGTDTQYF.

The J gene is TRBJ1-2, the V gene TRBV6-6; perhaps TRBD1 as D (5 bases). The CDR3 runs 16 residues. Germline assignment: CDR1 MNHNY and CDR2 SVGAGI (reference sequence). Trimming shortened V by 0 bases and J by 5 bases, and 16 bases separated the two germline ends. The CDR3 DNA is TGTGCCAGCAGTTACTCGAGTGACGGGACTTTGTATGGCTACACCTTC. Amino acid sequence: CASSYSSDGTLYGYTF.

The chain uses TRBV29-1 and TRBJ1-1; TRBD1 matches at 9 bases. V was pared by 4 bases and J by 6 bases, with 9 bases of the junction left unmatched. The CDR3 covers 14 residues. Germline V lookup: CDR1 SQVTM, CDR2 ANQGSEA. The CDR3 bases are TGCAGCGTTGCGGGACAGGGACCTTTTTCTGAAGCTTTCTTT. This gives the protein CSVAGQGPFSEAFF.

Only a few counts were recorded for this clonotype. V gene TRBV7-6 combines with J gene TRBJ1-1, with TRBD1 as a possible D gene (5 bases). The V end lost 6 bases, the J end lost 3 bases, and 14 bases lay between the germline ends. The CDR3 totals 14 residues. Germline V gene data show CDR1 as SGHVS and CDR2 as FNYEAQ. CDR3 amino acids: CASRPPGGDTEAFF. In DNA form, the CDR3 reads TGTGCCAGCAGGCCGCCGGGGGGGGACACTGAAGCTTTCTTT.

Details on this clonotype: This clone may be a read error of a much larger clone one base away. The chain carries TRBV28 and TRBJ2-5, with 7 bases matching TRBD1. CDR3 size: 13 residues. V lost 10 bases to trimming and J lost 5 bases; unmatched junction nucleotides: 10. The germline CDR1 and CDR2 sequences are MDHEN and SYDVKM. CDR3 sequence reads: CANTLQGMETQYF. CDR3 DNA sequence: TGTGCCAACACCCTACAGGGGATGGAGACCCAGTACTTC.

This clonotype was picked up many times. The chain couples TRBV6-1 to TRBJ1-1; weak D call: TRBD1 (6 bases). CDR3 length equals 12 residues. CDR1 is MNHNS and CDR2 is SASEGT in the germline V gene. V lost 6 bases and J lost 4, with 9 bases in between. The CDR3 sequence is CASRTGSTEAFF. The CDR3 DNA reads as TGTGCCAGCAGAACAGGGTCCACTGAAGCTTTCTTT.

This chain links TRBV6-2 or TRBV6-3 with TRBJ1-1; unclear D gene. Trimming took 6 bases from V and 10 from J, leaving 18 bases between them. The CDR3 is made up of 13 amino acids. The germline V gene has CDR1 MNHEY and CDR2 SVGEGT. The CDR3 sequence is CASSRRAAEAAFF. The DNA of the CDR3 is TGTGCCAGCAGCCGAAGGGCAGCCGAGGCAGCTTTCTTT.

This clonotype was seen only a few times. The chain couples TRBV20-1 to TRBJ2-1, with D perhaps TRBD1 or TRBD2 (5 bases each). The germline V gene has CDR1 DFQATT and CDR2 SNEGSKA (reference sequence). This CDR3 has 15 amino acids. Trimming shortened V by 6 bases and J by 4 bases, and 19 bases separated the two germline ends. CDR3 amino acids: CSATPGTDLYNEQFF. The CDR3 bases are TGCAGTGCGACTCCGGGGACCGATTTGTACAATGAGCAGTTCTTC.

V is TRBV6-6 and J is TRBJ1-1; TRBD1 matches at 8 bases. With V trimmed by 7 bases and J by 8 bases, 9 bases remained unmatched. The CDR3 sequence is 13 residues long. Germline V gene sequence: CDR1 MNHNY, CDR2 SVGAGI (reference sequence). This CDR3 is CASIWTGRMEAFF. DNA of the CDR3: TGTGCCAGCATCTGGACAGGGAGAATGGAAGCTTTCTTT.

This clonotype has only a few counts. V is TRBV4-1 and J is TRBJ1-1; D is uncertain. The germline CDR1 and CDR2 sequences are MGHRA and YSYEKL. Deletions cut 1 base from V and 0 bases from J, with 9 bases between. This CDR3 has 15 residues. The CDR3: CASSQVGGVNTEAFF. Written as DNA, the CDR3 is TGCGCCAGCAGCCAAGTCGGCGGGGTGAACACTGAAGCTTTCTTT.

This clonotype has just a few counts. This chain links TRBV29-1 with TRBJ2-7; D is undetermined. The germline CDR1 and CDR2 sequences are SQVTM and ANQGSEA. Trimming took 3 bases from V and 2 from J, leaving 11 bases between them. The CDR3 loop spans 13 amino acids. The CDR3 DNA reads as TGCAGCGTTGAGGGTCGAAGTCCCTACGAGCAGTACTTC. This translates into CSVEGRSPYEQYF.

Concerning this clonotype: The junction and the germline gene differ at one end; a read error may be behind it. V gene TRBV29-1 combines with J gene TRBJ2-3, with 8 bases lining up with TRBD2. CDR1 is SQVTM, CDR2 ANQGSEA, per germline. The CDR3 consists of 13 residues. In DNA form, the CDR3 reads TGCAGCGTTGACCCTCTAGCGGGCCCCGTAATGGATTTT. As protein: CSVDPLAGPVMDF.

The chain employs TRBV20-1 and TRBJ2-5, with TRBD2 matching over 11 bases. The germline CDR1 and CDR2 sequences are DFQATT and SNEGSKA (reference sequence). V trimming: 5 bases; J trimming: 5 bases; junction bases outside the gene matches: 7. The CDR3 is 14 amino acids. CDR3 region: CSACLAGGEETQYF. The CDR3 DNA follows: TGCAGTGCTTGCCTAGCGGGGGGTGAGGAGACCCAGTACTTC.

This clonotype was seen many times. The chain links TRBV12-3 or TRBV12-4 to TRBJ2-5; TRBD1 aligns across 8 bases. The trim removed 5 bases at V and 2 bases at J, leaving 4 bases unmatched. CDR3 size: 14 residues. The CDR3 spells CASSPRDRQETQYF. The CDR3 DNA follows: TGTGCCAGCAGTCCAAGGGACAGGCAAGAGACCCAGTACTTC.

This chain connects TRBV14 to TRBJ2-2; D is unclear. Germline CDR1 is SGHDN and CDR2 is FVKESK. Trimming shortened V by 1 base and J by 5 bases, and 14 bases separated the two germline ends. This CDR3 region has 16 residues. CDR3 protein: CASSQGSVASTGELFF. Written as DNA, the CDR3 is TGTGCCAGCAGCCAAGGGTCGGTAGCCTCAACCGGGGAGCTGTTTTTT.

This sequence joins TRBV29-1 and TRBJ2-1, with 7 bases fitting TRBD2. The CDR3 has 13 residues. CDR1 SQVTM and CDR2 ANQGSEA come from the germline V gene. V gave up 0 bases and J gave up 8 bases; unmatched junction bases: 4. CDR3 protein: CSVEDLGGDEQFF. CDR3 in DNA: TGCAGCGTTGAAGATCTTGGGGGGGATGAGCAGTTCTTC.

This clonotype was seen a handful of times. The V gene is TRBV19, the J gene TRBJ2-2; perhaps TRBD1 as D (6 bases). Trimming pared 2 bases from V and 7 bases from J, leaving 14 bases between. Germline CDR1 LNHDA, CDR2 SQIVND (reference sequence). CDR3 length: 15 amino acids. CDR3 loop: CASSIITGSGGELFF. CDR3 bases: TGTGCCAGTAGTATAATAACAGGGTCCGGCGGGGAGCTGTTTTTT. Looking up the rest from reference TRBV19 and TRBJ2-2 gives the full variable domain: DGGITQSPKYLFRKEGQNVTLSCEQNLNHDAMYWYRQDPGQGLRLIYYSQIVNDFQKGDIAEGYSVSREKKESFPLTVTSAQKNPTAFYLCASSIITGSGGELFFGEGSRLTVL.

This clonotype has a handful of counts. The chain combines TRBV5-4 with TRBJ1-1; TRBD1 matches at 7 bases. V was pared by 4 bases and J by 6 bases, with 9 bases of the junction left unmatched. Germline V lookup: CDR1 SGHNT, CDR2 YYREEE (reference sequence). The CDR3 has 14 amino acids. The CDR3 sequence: CASSPPGQQAEAFF. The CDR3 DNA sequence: TGTGCCAGCAGCCCACCGGGACAGCAAGCTGAAGCTTTCTTT. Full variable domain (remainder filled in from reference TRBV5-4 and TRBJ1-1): ETGVTQSPTHLIKTRGQQVTLRCSSQSGHNTVSWYQQALGQGPQFIFQYYREEENGRGNFPPRFSGLQFPNYSSELNVNALELDDSALYLCASSPPGQQAEAFFGQGTRLTVV.

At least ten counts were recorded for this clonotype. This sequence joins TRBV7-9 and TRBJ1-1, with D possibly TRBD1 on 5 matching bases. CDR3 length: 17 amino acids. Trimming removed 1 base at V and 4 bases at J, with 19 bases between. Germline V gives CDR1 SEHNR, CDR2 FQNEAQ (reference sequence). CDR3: CASSLVRGPRGPTEAFF. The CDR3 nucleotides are TGTGCCAGCAGCTTAGTTAGGGGACCGAGGGGTCCCACTGAAGCTTTCTTT.

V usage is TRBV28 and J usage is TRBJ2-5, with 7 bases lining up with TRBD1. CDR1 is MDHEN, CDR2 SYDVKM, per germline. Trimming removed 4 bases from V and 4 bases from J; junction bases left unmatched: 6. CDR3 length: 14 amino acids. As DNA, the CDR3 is TGTGCCAGCAGTTACGGGACAGACCGAGAGACCCAGTACTTC. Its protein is CASSYGTDRETQYF.

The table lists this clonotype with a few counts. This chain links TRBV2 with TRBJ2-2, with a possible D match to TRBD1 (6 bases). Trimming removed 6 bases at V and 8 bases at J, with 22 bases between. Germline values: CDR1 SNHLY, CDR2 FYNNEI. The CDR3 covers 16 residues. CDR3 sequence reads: CASSPTPGQKRGELFF. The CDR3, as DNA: TGTGCCAGCAGCCCTACCCCCGGACAGAAGAGAGGGGAGCTGTTTTTT.

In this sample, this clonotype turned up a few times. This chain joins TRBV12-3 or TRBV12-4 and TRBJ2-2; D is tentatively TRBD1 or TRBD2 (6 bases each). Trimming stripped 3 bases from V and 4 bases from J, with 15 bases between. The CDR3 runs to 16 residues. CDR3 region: CASSFPRGAGTGELFF. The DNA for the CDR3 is TGTGCCAGCAGTTTTCCTAGGGGGGCCGGCACCGGGGAGCTGTTTTTT.

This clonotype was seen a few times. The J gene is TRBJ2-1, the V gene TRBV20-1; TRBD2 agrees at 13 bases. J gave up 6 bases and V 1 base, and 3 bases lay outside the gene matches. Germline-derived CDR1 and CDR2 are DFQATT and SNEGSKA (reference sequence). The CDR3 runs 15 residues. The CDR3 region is CSARGLAGGVNEQFF. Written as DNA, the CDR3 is TGCAGTGCTAGAGGACTAGCGGGGGGTGTCAATGAGCAGTTCTTC.